These 30 T cell receptor beta chains originate from one sample sequenced in a study of beta chain features in type 1 diabetes. The sequenced template was cDNA made from the entire isolated RNA. Sequenced by immunoSEQ multiplex PCR; TCRdb stores in-frame clones only, minus some. The table lists about 350,000 clones, 15% to 20% of them singletons. Specimen: naive CD4+ T cells from blood. The receptor set was obtained from a woman younger than 30 in good health.

This clone was picked up a small number of times. This sequence joins TRBV11-2 and TRBJ2-4, with D perhaps TRBD2 (6 bases). Trimming removed 4 bases from V and 6 bases from J, with 13 bases in between. CDR3 length: 14 amino acids. Germline CDR1 reads SGHAT; CDR2 reads FQNNGV. CDR3 nucleotide sequence: TGTGCCAGCAGCTCAACGCGGGGTCGAAACATTCAGTACTTC. Encoded protein: CASSSTRGRNIQYF.

This clone showed up just a few times. Other DNA sequences in the same sample also yield this CDR3. The chain links TRBV7-2 to TRBJ1-2; 7 positions match TRBD1. Trimming at V came to 4 bases and at J to 2 bases, leaving 1 base not matched to a gene. The CDR3 is 13 residues long. The germline CDR1 and CDR2 sequences are SGHTA and FQGNSA. Written as DNA, the CDR3 is TGTGCCAGCAGCTCGGGACAGAACTATGGCTACACCTTC. Residues: CASSSGQNYGYTF.

V gene TRBV18 combines with J gene TRBJ2-2; TRBD1 matches at 8 bases. The CDR3 spans 16 residues. Per germline, CDR1 KGHSH and CDR2 LQKENI. V gave up 2 bases and J gave up 1 base; unmatched junction bases: 3. The CDR3 nucleotides are TGTGCCAGCTCACCAACCGGGACAGGGAACACCGGGGAGCTGTTTTTT. This translates into CASSPTGTGNTGELFF.

The chain recombines TRBV18 with TRBJ2-1; 8 bases are a match to TRBD1. This CDR3 has 15 amino acids. Germline V gene lookup returns CDR1 KGHSH and CDR2 LQKENI. The ends lost 4 bases at V and 2 bases at J; junction bases unmatched: 4. CDR3 loop: CASSLDRGPYNEQFF. The CDR3 DNA sequence: TGTGCCAGCTCACTCGACAGGGGTCCCTACAATGAGCAGTTCTTC.

This clone was counted only a few times. This chain joins TRBV12-5 and TRBJ2-7; 14 nucleotides align to TRBD2. The germline CDR1 and CDR2 sequences are LGHNT and FRNRAP. V trimming: 4 bases; J trimming: 5 bases; junction bases outside the gene matches: 7. This CDR3 is 16 amino acids long. In DNA form, the CDR3 reads TGTGCTAGTGGTTCGGGACTAGCGGGAGAAACCCACGAGCAGTACTTC. This gives the protein CASGSGLAGETHEQYF.

This chain connects TRBV7-2 to TRBJ2-1; 7 nucleotides agree with TRBD2. The CDR3 loop spans 14 amino acids. J was trimmed by 5 bases and V by 5 bases; bases with no gene match: 6. Germline CDR1 and CDR2: SGHTA and FQGNSA. The CDR3 coding sequence is TGTGCCAGCAGCCCACGACTAGCTAACAATGAGCAGTTCTTC. This gives the protein CASSPRLANNEQFF.

This sequence joins TRBV14 and TRBJ2-7; 7 nucleotides match TRBD1. Germline assignment: CDR1 SGHDN and CDR2 FVKESK. This CDR3 region has 14 residues. Germline trimming cut 5 bases from V and 2 bases from J; bases unmatched to any gene: 6. Written as DNA, the CDR3 is TGTGCCAGCAGCGCCCGGGACAGAGCCTACGAGCAGTACTTC. Translation gives CASSARDRAYEQYF.

This clone was observed a few times. Within the sample, other DNA sequences also encode this same CDR3. The chain carries TRBV7-9 and TRBJ2-7; 8 bases agree with TRBD1. This CDR3 contains 14 residues. CDR1 and CDR2 from the germline V gene are SEHNR and FQNEAQ (reference sequence). With 5 bases clipped from V and 3 bases from J, the junction kept 6 bases outside the gene matches. In DNA, the CDR3 is TGTGCCAGCAGCCTCCGGACAGGGAGCTACGAGCAGTACTTC. This translates into CASSLRTGSYEQYF.

This clone was seen a handful of times. The chain is built from TRBV15 and TRBJ2-1, with 8 bases lining up with TRBD1. J was trimmed by 7 bases and V by 0 bases; bases with no gene match: 2. CDR3 length equals 14 residues. The germline V gene encodes CDR1 LNHNV and CDR2 YYDKDF (reference sequence). The CDR3 loop is CATSREDRVNEQFF. The CDR3 region has the DNA TGTGCCACCAGCAGAGAGGACAGGGTTAATGAGCAGTTCTTC.

This chain links TRBV11-2 with TRBJ2-5; 11 nucleotides align to TRBD2. The CDR3 consists of 16 residues. The V gene end was trimmed by 3 bases and the J gene end by 5 bases; junction bases not matched to a gene: 8. The germline gives CDR1 SGHAT, CDR2 FQNNGV. The CDR3 nucleotides read TGTGCCAGCAGCTTCCCCGGACTAGCGGGCTGGGAGACCCAGTACTTC. This gives the protein CASSFPGLAGWETQYF.

This clone was detected only a few times. The CDR3 DNA reads TGTGCCTGGAGCCCAGGGGCAGATACGCAGTATTTT. This translates into CAWSPGADTQYF. V usage is TRBV30 and J usage is TRBJ2-3, with D tentatively TRBD1 (6 bases). Between the trimmed V and J ends, which lost 3 bases and 4 bases, there was a span of 8 bases. Germline V gene sequence: CDR1 GTSNPN, CDR2 SVGIG (reference sequence). This CDR3 region has 12 residues.

This rearrangement joins TRBV5-1 to TRBJ2-1; D call uncertain. CDR3 length: 14 amino acids. CDR1 is SGHRS and CDR2 is YFSETQ in the germline V gene. V was cut by 0 bases and J by 5 bases, with 9 bases left in between. The CDR3 loop reads CASSLGAVDNEQFF. DNA for the CDR3: TGCGCCAGCAGCTTGGGGGCCGTTGACAATGAGCAGTTCTTC.

This clone was observed a handful of times. This chain links TRBV19 with TRBJ2-7, with D tentatively TRBD1 (5 bases). Per germline, CDR1 LNHDA and CDR2 SQIVND (reference sequence). The V end was cut by 4 bases, the J end by 3 bases, with 10 bases between. The CDR3 spans 13 residues. DNA of the CDR3: TGTGCCAGTAGTACCGACAGTTACTACGAGCAGTACTTC. It encodes CASSTDSYYEQYF.

This sequence joins TRBV4-2 and TRBJ1-6; weak D call: TRBD1 (5 bases). Germline V lookup: CDR1 LGHNA, CDR2 YNFKEQ. Deletions cut 0 bases from V and 9 bases from J, with 18 bases between. The CDR3 loop spans 17 amino acids. For the CDR3, the DNA is TGTGCCAGCAGCCAAGAACAGGATTACGCCTCAGGTTCACCCCTCCACTTT. The encoded protein is CASSQEQDYASGSPLHF.

In its sample, this clone was seen a few times. This chain links TRBV19 with TRBJ2-5, with 8 bases lining up with TRBD1. V lost 10 bases, J lost 4 bases, and 5 bases stayed unmatched. The germline gives CDR1 LNHDA, CDR2 SQIVND (reference sequence). The CDR3 is made up of 12 amino acids. CDR3 DNA: TGTGCCACCTCAGGGGGCAGAGAGACCCAGTACTTC. Encoded protein: CATSGGRETQYF.

This clone was seen a few times. This chain links TRBV10-3 with TRBJ2-2; weak D call: TRBD2 (5 bases). The germline V and J ends were trimmed by 6 bases and 4 bases, with 12 bases remaining between them. Germline assignment: CDR1 ENHRY and CDR2 SYGVKD. The CDR3 runs to 14 residues. The CDR3 DNA is TGTGCCATCAGCGCTAAAGAGGGCACCGGGGAGCTGTTTTTT. This codes for CAISAKEGTGELFF.

This chain links TRBV15 with TRBJ2-5; no reliable D call. The CDR3 is 13 amino acids. Trimming took 0 bases from V and 6 from J, leaving 8 bases between them. CDR1 LNHNV and CDR2 YYDKDF come from the germline V gene (reference sequence). The CDR3 protein is CATSRDPGQTQYF. CDR3 DNA sequence: TGTGCCACCAGCAGAGACCCAGGTCAGACCCAGTACTTC.

The V call is TRBV11-1, the J call TRBJ2-5; 7 nucleotides agree with TRBD1. The length of the CDR3 is 15 residues. V lost 4 bases to trimming and J lost 5 bases; unmatched junction nucleotides: 10. The germline gives CDR1 SGHAT, CDR2 FQDESV (reference sequence). CDR3: CASSSTYRGGETQYF. The CDR3 nucleotides read TGTGCCAGCAGCTCAACCTACAGGGGCGGGGAGACCCAGTACTTC.

This clone occurred a few times. This chain joins TRBV9 and TRBJ2-1; D may be TRBD2 (5 bases). V was clipped by 5 bases and J by 8 bases, with 14 bases between them. Per the germline V gene, CDR1 is SGDLS and CDR2 is YYNGEE. This CDR3 comprises 13 residues. CDR3 amino acids: CASSGRLGYEQFF. The CDR3 bases are TGTGCCAGCAGTGGGAGACTTGGTTATGAGCAGTTCTTC.

In this sample, this clone turned up a few times. The chain links TRBV29-1 to TRBJ1-1, with D hard to call. Germline V CDR1 and CDR2: SQVTM, ANQGSEA. The CDR3 is made up of 14 amino acids. The V end was cut by 4 bases, the J end by 1 base, with 13 bases between. The chain's CDR3 is CSVGVGFSNTEAFF. CDR3 bases: TGCAGCGTTGGTGTGGGCTTCTCGAACACTGAAGCTTTCTTT.

The chain is built from TRBV5-4 and TRBJ1-3, with a tentative D call TRBD1 (5 bases). Trimming stripped 2 bases from V and 0 bases from J, with 12 bases between. Germline V CDR1 and CDR2: SGHNT, YYREEE (reference sequence). The length of the CDR3 is 16 residues. In DNA, the CDR3 is TGTGCCAGCAGCTTTAACAGGATCTTCTCTGGAAACACCATATATTTT. Protein product: CASSFNRIFSGNTIYF.

In this sample, this clone turned up a few times. The identical CDR3 is also encoded by other nucleotide sequences in the sample. V usage is TRBV7-9 and J usage is TRBJ2-5; 9 bases line up with TRBD1. The CDR3 is 14 amino acids. Trimming removed 6 bases from V and 4 bases from J; junction bases left unmatched: 6. Germline assignment: CDR1 SEHNR and CDR2 FQNEAQ (reference sequence). The CDR3 region is CASSSDRGGETQYF. The CDR3 DNA follows: TGTGCCAGCAGTTCGGACAGGGGAGGAGAGACCCAGTACTTC.

The chain links TRBV5-4 to TRBJ2-1; TRBD2 matches at 9 bases. The germline V gene encodes CDR1 SGHNT and CDR2 YYREEE (reference sequence). This CDR3 has 16 amino acids. Unmatched junction bases numbered 11, after V lost 4 bases and J lost 6 bases. CDR3: CASSQSQSSGINEQFF. CDR3 nucleotide sequence: TGTGCCAGCAGCCAAAGTCAGTCTAGCGGGATCAATGAGCAGTTCTTC.

This clone was found once. The chain uses TRBV7-2 and TRBJ2-6, with 8 bases that match TRBD2. The CDR3 totals 16 residues. V was clipped by 1 base and J by 3 bases; unmatched bases: 2. Germline V gives CDR1 SGHTA, CDR2 FQGNSA. The CDR3 DNA reads as TGTGCCAGCAGCTTAGTCGGGGGGGATGGGGCCAACGTCCTGACTTTC. Translated, it gives CASSLVGGDGANVLTF.

This clone came up a few times. V gene TRBV7-9 combines with J gene TRBJ2-1, with no clear D. The germline CDR1 and CDR2 sequences are SEHNR and FQNEAQ (reference sequence). Trimming removed 3 bases at V and 0 bases at J, with 9 bases between. The CDR3 extends over 15 amino acids. The CDR3 region has the DNA TGTGCCAGCAGCTTTGCAAGGAGCTCCTACAATGAGCAGTTCTTC. Translating gives CASSFARSSYNEQFF. Full variable domain (remainder filled in from reference TRBV7-9 and TRBJ2-1): DTGVSQNPRHKITKRGQNVTFRCDPISEHNRLYWYRQTLGQGPEFLTYFQNEAQLEKSRLLSDRFSAERPKGSFSTLEIQRTEQGDSAMYLCASSFARSSYNEQFFGPGTRLTVL.

The chain has TRBV7-9 and TRBJ1-2; D not resolved. Trimming took off 1 base at V and 8 bases at J, with 14 bases between the two ends. This CDR3 has 14 residues. CDR1 and CDR2 from the germline V gene are SEHNR and FQNEAQ (reference sequence). The CDR3 DNA sequence: TGTGCCAGCAGCTTAGAGGTCCCGGCGGGCGGCTACACCTTC. Translated: CASSLEVPAGGYTF.

This clone showed up just a few times. V gene TRBV29-1 combines with J gene TRBJ2-3, with D perhaps TRBD1 (5 bases). V was cut by 7 bases and J by 8 bases, with 16 bases left in between. CDR3 length equals 12 residues. Per germline, CDR1 SQVTM and CDR2 ANQGSEA. The chain's CDR3 is CSGSGSDSTQYF. CDR3 coding DNA: TGCAGCGGATCAGGCTCTGACAGTACGCAGTATTTT.

V and J are TRBV6-5 and TRBJ1-1; 7 nucleotides agree with TRBD1. V was clipped by 4 bases and J by 10 bases; unmatched bases: 12. CDR3 size: 14 residues. CDR1 and CDR2 from the germline V gene are MNHEY and SVGAGI. CDR3 sequence reads: CASSWDSGPRSAFF. The CDR3 DNA follows: TGTGCCAGCAGTTGGGACAGCGGTCCGAGATCAGCTTTCTTT.

This clone was observed a few times. V usage is TRBV5-1 and J usage is TRBJ2-2; D is ambiguous. Germline values: CDR1 SGHRS, CDR2 YFSETQ. V shed 0 bases and J shed 5 bases, with 11 bases lying between them. CDR3 length: 15 amino acids. The CDR3 coding sequence is TGCGCCAGCAGCTTGGAGCCAGGTAGAACCGGGGAGCTGTTTTTT. It codes for CASSLEPGRTGELFF.

This chain connects TRBV5-1 to TRBJ2-5, with a tentative D call TRBD1 (5 bases). CDR1 and CDR2 (germline): SGHRS, YFSETQ. V was shortened by 2 bases and J by 5 bases, with 10 bases between the two germline ends. The CDR3 extends over 13 amino acids. The CDR3 spells CASSFRVGETQYF. The CDR3 DNA is TGCGCCAGCAGCTTCAGGGTTGGGGAGACCCAGTACTTC.